These T cell receptor beta chains were read from a single sample in a study of blood T cell repertoires in COVID-19. Some clones are missing from TCRdb's copy, which holds only in-frame ones; the method was immunoSEQ multiplex PCR. The data show 59,000 or so clones, 80% seen once. The source material was peripheral blood. These receptors were taken from a man in his 60s with acute or convalescent COVID-19. The CDR3 runs from the conserved cysteine through the conserved F or W. The D gene is left open where the match is weak. Size tells how often a clone was seen (once, few, many) or the class of an expanded clone, and some rows leave it out.

clone_size: .
v_call: TRBV28
j_call: TRBJ1-4
d_call: .
cdr3_aa: CASSPSYRVANEKLFF
cdr3_nt: TGTGCCAGCAGCCCTTCCTACAGGGTGGCTAATGAAAAACTGTTTTTT

clone_size: .
v_call: TRBV6-5
j_call: TRBJ2-1
d_call: .
cdr3_aa: CASSRTSSYNEQFF
cdr3_nt: TGTGCCAGCAGTAGGACAAGCTCCTACAATGAGCAGTTCTTC

clone_size: .
v_call: TRBV27
j_call: TRBJ2-5
d_call: .
cdr3_aa: CASSLRGSGAVQYF
cdr3_nt: TGTGCCAGCAGTTTAAGGGGGTCCGGGGCGGTCCAGTACTTC

clone_size: .
v_call: TRBV4-1
j_call: TRBJ2-1
d_call: TRBD2
cdr3_aa: CASSQVPSGGLRFF
cdr3_nt: TGCGCCAGCAGCCAGGTCCCTAGCGGGGGACTTCGGTTCTTC

clone_size: .
v_call: TRBV5-4
j_call: TRBJ2-7
d_call: .
cdr3_aa: CASSLEVGRSYEQYF
cdr3_nt: TGTGCCAGCAGCTTGGAGGTAGGGAGGTCCTACGAGCAGTACTTC

clone_size: .
v_call: TRBV28
j_call: TRBJ2-3
d_call: TRBD1
cdr3_aa: CASSTPRQGADTQYF
cdr3_nt: TGTGCCAGCAGTACTCCCCGACAGGGGGCAGATACGCAGTATTTT

clone_size: .
v_call: TRBV25-1
j_call: TRBJ1-1
d_call: .
cdr3_aa: CASSEGGNTEAFF
cdr3_nt: TGTGCCAGCAGTGAGGGGGGGAACACTGAAGCTTTCTTT

clone_size: .
v_call: TRBV5-4
j_call: TRBJ2-3
d_call: .
cdr3_aa: CASSLNHRDTQYF
cdr3_nt: TGTGCCAGCAGCTTGAACCACAGGGACACGCAGTATTTT

clone_size: .
v_call: TRBV2
j_call: TRBJ2-5
d_call: .
cdr3_aa: CASSQPGGGVRYF
cdr3_nt: TGTGCCAGCAGCCAACCGGGGGGCGGAGTACGGTACTTC

clone_size: .
v_call: TRBV28
j_call: TRBJ1-2
d_call: .
cdr3_aa: CASQGWNYGYTF
cdr3_nt: TGTGCCAGTCAGGGTTGGAACTATGGCTACACCTTC

clone_size: once
v_call: TRBV9
j_call: TRBJ1-2
d_call: .
cdr3_aa: CASSPRGTSGYGYTF
cdr3_nt: TGTGCCAGCAGCCCGAGAGGGACTTCGGGCTATGGCTACACCTTC

clone_size: once
v_call: TRBV2
j_call: TRBJ2-4
d_call: .
cdr3_aa: CASSETRGADIQYF
cdr3_nt: TGTGCCAGCAGTGAGACCAGGGGGGCGGACATTCAGTACTTC

clone_size: .
v_call: TRBV24-1
j_call: TRBJ2-1
d_call: .
cdr3_aa: CATSDPGTLQRNEQFF
cdr3_nt: TGTGCCACCAGTGACCCCGGGACTCTCCAGCGGAATGAGCAGTTCTTC

clone_size: .
v_call: TRBV5-5
j_call: TRBJ1-4
d_call: TRBD1
cdr3_aa: CASNQDRRNEKLFF
cdr3_nt: TGTGCCAGCAATCAGGACAGGCGTAATGAAAAACTGTTTTTT

clone_size: few
v_call: TRBV3-1/TRBV3-2
j_call: TRBJ1-6
d_call: .
cdr3_aa: CASSPAGRNSPLHF
cdr3_nt: TGTGCCAGCAGCCCTGCTGGGCGCAATTCACCCCTCCACTTT

clone_size: .
v_call: TRBV28
j_call: TRBJ1-2
d_call: .
cdr3_aa: CASRPGTSLYGYTF
cdr3_nt: TGTGCCAGCCGCCCCGGGACTTCCCTATATGGCTACACCTTC

clone_size: once
v_call: TRBV11-1
j_call: TRBJ2-7
d_call: .
cdr3_aa: CASSLDNEQYF
cdr3_nt: TGTGCCAGCAGCTTAGACAACGAGCAGTACTTC

clone_size: .
v_call: TRBV29-1
j_call: TRBJ2-3
d_call: TRBD2
cdr3_aa: CSVTSVAGGGNTQYF
cdr3_nt: TGCAGCGTCACCTCTGTGGCGGGGGGCGGAAATACGCAGTATTTT

clone_size: .
v_call: TRBV5-1
j_call: TRBJ2-5
d_call: .
cdr3_aa: CASSSQPQETQYF
cdr3_nt: TGCGCCAGCAGCTCACAGCCCCAAGAGACCCAGTACTTC

clone_size: .
v_call: TRBV2
j_call: TRBJ2-7
d_call: TRBD1
cdr3_aa: CASRPRTGSYEQYF
cdr3_nt: TGTGCCAGCAGGCCAAGGACAGGGAGCTACGAGCAGTACTTC